The 24 T cell receptor beta chains presented below share a single source sample, sequenced in a study of vaccination and CD4 T cells after COVID-19. Treatment indicated: roughly 10-day PBMC culture with coronavirus spike peptide pools or control peptides (ViraFEST assay). Sequenced with the Oncomine TCR Beta short-read assay was DNA taken from cultured CD4+ T cells. MiXCR was run by TCRdb on the PCR reads, yielding one entry per CDR3 protein. The repertoire holds 7,000 or so distinct CDR3 sequences, with 70% to 75% as singletons. Their specific antigens are unknown. Sequencing was done on a sample of CD4+ T cells from blood, cultured in vitro. The receptors were sampled from a human donor who had recovered from COVID-19.

CDR3 sequence reads: CASSWTGIETQYF. CDR3 coding DNA: TGTGCCAGCAGCTGGACAGGGATAGAGACCCAGTACTTC. V is TRBV6-1 and J is TRBJ2-5, with 8 nucleotides matching TRBD1. CDR3 length equals 13 residues. Germline-derived CDR1 and CDR2 are MNHNS and SASEGT. V shed 6 bases, J shed 4 bases, and the junction held 4 bases outside the gene matches.

J is TRBJ2-5 and V is TRBV11-2; D unresolved. The CDR3 is 13 amino acids. V was shortened by 2 bases and J by 1 base, with 5 bases between the two germline ends. Germline V lookup: CDR1 SGHAT, CDR2 FQNNGV. This CDR3 reads CASSLNFQETQYF. The CDR3 DNA is TGTGCCAGCAGCTTAAATTTCCAAGAGACCCAGTACTTC.

V gene TRBV27 combines with J gene TRBJ2-3; D tentatively reads TRBD1 or TRBD2 (6 bases each). Trimming cost V 5 bases and J 4 bases, with 22 bases left between them. This CDR3 region has 17 residues. Germline CDR1 and CDR2: MNHEY and SMNVEV (reference sequence). CDR3 sequence: CASSPGAGLTGSDTQYF. The CDR3 DNA reads as TGTGCCAGCAGTCCGGGGGCGGGGTTGACGGGGTCAGATACGCAGTATTTT.

This clonotype is categorized as medium-sized. V usage is TRBV6-1 and J usage is TRBJ2-1; no clear D. Germline values: CDR1 MNHNS, CDR2 SASEGT. With 2 bases removed from V and 4 bases from J, the gap between germline ends came to 6 bases. The CDR3 sequence is 13 residues long. CDR3 amino acids: CASSETGYNEQFF. The CDR3 DNA is TGTGCCAGCAGTGAAACGGGTTACAATGAGCAGTTCTTC.

Judged by abundance, this clonotype is medium-sized. V usage is TRBV11-2 and J usage is TRBJ2-5; D is ambiguous. Germline lookup yields CDR1 SGHAT and CDR2 FQNNGV. V gave up 1 base and J gave up 5 bases, with 14 bases separating them. This CDR3 contains 15 residues. CDR3 DNA sequence: TGTGCCAGCAGCTTAGGTTTTGGGGTAGGCGAGACCCAGTACTTC. Protein sequence: CASSLGFGVGETQYF.

The chain links TRBV15 to TRBJ1-5, with D unclear. Germline CDR1 LNHNV, CDR2 YYDKDF (reference sequence). The V end lost 1 base, the J end lost 11 bases, and 18 bases lay between the germline ends. The CDR3 consists of 15 residues. The CDR3 loop is CATSRGMAREEAQHF. The CDR3 DNA sequence: TGTGCCACCAGCAGAGGGATGGCTAGGGAAGAAGCCCAGCATTTT.

This clonotype was observed once. The V and J genes are TRBV5-1 and TRBJ1-2, with 9 bases fitting TRBD1. CDR3 length: 16 amino acids. The V and J ends lost 0 bases and 5 bases, in that order; junction bases with no gene match: 8. Germline V CDR1 and CDR2: SGHRS, YFSETQ. The CDR3 DNA reads as TGCGCCAGCAGCTTGGATACCGGGACAGGGAAATATGGCTACACCTTC. This sequence encodes CASSLDTGTGKYGYTF.

This clonotype was recorded a few times. The chain couples TRBV7-9 to TRBJ1-2; 7 bases line up with TRBD1. CDR3 size: 14 residues. Trimming removed 2 bases from V and 1 base from J; junction bases left unmatched: 1. Germline CDR1 and CDR2: SEHNR and FQNEAQ (reference sequence). The CDR3, as DNA: TGTGCCAGCAGCTTACAGGGGGGTAACTATGGCTACACCTTC. Its protein is CASSLQGGNYGYTF. The variable domain in full, with the rest retrieved from reference TRBV7-9 and TRBJ1-2, is DTGVSQNPRHKITKRGQNVTFRCDPISEHNRLYWYRQTLGQGPEFLTYFQNEAQLEKSRLLSDRFSAERPKGSFSTLEIQRTEQGDSAMYLCASSLQGGNYGYTFGSGTRLTVV.

This chain uses TRBV20-1 with TRBJ1-6, with 10 bases fitting TRBD1. Germline V gene data show CDR1 as DFQATT and CDR2 as SNEGSKA (reference sequence). The CDR3 consists of 15 residues. V trimming: 6 bases; J trimming: 4 bases; junction bases outside the gene matches: 6. As DNA, the CDR3 is TGCAGTGCAAGGACAGGGGGTCGGTATAATTCACCCCTCCACTTT. Amino acids: CSARTGGRYNSPLHF.

The chain combines TRBV11-2 with TRBJ2-5; D uncertain. This CDR3 comprises 12 residues. The V gene lost 0 bases and the J gene lost 9 bases, with 8 bases spanning the gap. Germline V gene data show CDR1 as SGHAT and CDR2 as FQNNGV. CDR3 DNA sequence: TGTGCCAGCAGCTTAGATCCGGGCCCCCAGTACTTC. Translating gives CASSLDPGPQYF.

The chain's CDR3 is CASRQSQLRETQYF. The CDR3, as DNA: TGTGCCAGCAGACAGAGTCAACTTAGGGAGACCCAGTACTTC. The chain joins TRBV11-2 to TRBJ2-5; D call uncertain. This CDR3 comprises 14 residues. Trimming took off 6 bases at V and 5 bases at J, with 16 bases between the two ends. The germline V gene encodes CDR1 SGHAT and CDR2 FQNNGV. The whole variable domain, filled in from reference TRBV11-2 and TRBJ2-5, reads EAGVAQSPRYKIIEKRQSVAFWCNPISGHATLYWYQQILGQGPKLLIQFQNNGVVDDSQLPKDRFSAERLKGVDSTLKIQPAKLEDSAVYLCASRQSQLRETQYFGPGTRLLVL.

The chain employs TRBV27 and TRBJ1-6; D is unclear. This CDR3 contains 12 residues. Per the germline V gene, CDR1 is MNHEY and CDR2 is SMNVEV (reference sequence). Trimming removed 1 base from V and 8 bases from J, with 3 bases in between. As DNA, the CDR3 is TGTGCCAGCAGTTTATTGGATTCACCCCTCCACTTT. Protein product: CASSLLDSPLHF.

Written as DNA, the CDR3 is TGTGCCTGGAGGAAGGAGGGAGGGATGAACACTGAAGCTTTCTTT. It yields the protein CAWRKEGGMNTEAFF. V is TRBV30 and J is TRBJ1-1; no firm D call. CDR3 length equals 15 residues. The V gene's germline CDR1 is GTSNPN and CDR2 SVGIG (reference sequence). V lost 3 bases to trimming and J lost 0 bases, with 14 bases between them.

This chain connects TRBV20-1 to TRBJ1-5; D ambiguous. Trimming removed 5 bases from V and 4 bases from J, with 6 bases in between. Germline CDR1 DFQATT, CDR2 SNEGSKA (reference sequence). The CDR3 has 11 residues. CDR3 nucleotide sequence: TGCAGTGCTGGGGATAATCAGCCCCAGCATTTT. Translation gives CSAGDNQPQHF.

The CDR3 DNA reads as TGTGCCAGCAGCTTAGTGGGGGGCGGTCAGCCCCAGCATTTT. This codes for CASSLVGGGQPQHF. The rearrangement uses TRBV7-2 and TRBJ1-5, with a weak D call TRBD1 (6 bases). The CDR3 loop spans 14 amino acids. V was cut by 1 base and J by 6 bases, with 10 bases left in between. Germline CDR1 SGHTA, CDR2 FQGNSA.

The chain carries TRBV7-2 and TRBJ2-2; the D gene is possibly TRBD1 (5 bases). The germline V gene encodes CDR1 SGHTA and CDR2 FQGNSA. V was cut by 0 bases and J by 4 bases, with 15 bases left in between. CDR3 length: 17 residues. CDR3 residues: CASSLASQVRPTGELFF. DNA of the CDR3: TGTGCCAGCAGCTTAGCCTCACAGGTCAGGCCCACCGGGGAGCTGTTTTTT.

The chain is built from TRBV27 and TRBJ2-1, with D uncertain. Germline V gene sequence: CDR1 MNHEY, CDR2 SMNVEV (reference sequence). V gave up 8 bases and J gave up 7 bases, with 15 bases separating them. The CDR3 loop spans 13 amino acids. CDR3 residues: CASGSRRRNEQFF. CDR3 nucleotides: TGTGCCAGCGGGTCTCGCAGGAGAAATGAGCAGTTCTTC.

The chain links TRBV6-5 to TRBJ2-7; a possible D gene is TRBD1 (5 bases). CDR3 length: 15 residues. The V and J ends lost 0 bases and 4 bases respectively, with 13 bases between them. Germline V gene data show CDR1 as MNHEY and CDR2 as SVGAGI. CDR3 DNA sequence: TGTGCCAGCAGTTACTCGAAATGGGGCTCATACGAGCAGTACTTC. This encodes CASSYSKWGSYEQYF.

This sequence joins TRBV20-1 and TRBJ2-1; 9 bases map to TRBD1. From germline, CDR1 is DFQATT and CDR2 SNEGSKA (reference sequence). The CDR3 spans 15 residues. The V gene end was trimmed by 3 bases and the J gene end by 7 bases; junction bases not matched to a gene: 10. CDR3 nucleotides: TGCAGTGCTAGGTCCGGGACAGGGCTTATAAATGAGCAGTTCTTC. Its translation: CSARSGTGLINEQFF.

V and J are TRBV12-5 and TRBJ2-5, with 8 bases identical to TRBD1. Trimming took 6 bases from V and 3 from J; bases not matched to a gene: 6. The V gene's germline CDR1 is LGHNT and CDR2 FRNRAP. The CDR3 has 14 residues. The CDR3 is CASGPPTGEETQYF. The CDR3 DNA follows: TGTGCTAGTGGACCTCCGACAGGGGAAGAGACCCAGTACTTC.

The rearrangement uses TRBV19 and TRBJ2-3; D possibly corresponds to TRBD1 (5 bases). V was trimmed by 4 bases and J by 2 bases, leaving 16 bases between them. The CDR3 is 16 residues long. Per germline, CDR1 LNHDA and CDR2 SQIVND (reference sequence). Here the CDR3 DNA reads TGTGCCAGTAGTAAAAGGGGTGTTGGTGTCACAGATACGCAGTATTTT. This sequence encodes CASSKRGVGVTDTQYF.

This clonotype is deemed medium-sized. The chain combines TRBV28 with TRBJ1-4; D not resolved. The V end was cut by 6 bases, the J end by 11 bases, with 13 bases between. The CDR3 is 12 amino acids. Germline V gene data show CDR1 as MDHEN and CDR2 as SYDVKM. In nucleotides, the CDR3 is TGTGCCAGCAGAAGGACGGCGGCCAAACTGTTTTTT. Encoded protein: CASRRTAAKLFF. The full variable domain, with the rest looked up from reference TRBV28 and TRBJ1-4, is DVKVTQSSRYLVKRTGEKVFLECVQDMDHENMFWYRQDPGLGLRLIYFSYDVKMKEKGDIPEGYSVSREKKERFSLILESASTNQTSMYLCASRRTAAKLFFGSGTQLSVL.

The rearrangement uses TRBV14 and TRBJ1-2; TRBD1 aligns across 8 bases. CDR3 length equals 16 residues. Trimming at V came to 6 bases and at J to 4 bases, leaving 13 bases not matched to a gene. In germline, CDR1 is SGHDN, CDR2 FVKESK. CDR3 protein: CASSTNQGAHGYGYTF. The CDR3 DNA sequence: TGTGCCAGCAGTACTAACCAGGGGGCGCACGGCTATGGCTACACCTTC.

The chain couples TRBV27 to TRBJ2-7; TRBD2 aligns across 8 bases. Per germline, CDR1 MNHEY and CDR2 SMNVEV (reference sequence). Trimming took 8 bases from V and 5 from J; bases not matched to a gene: 14. This CDR3 contains 15 residues. For the CDR3, the DNA is TGTGCCAGCTCACCACCTTCCGGGAGGGGGAACGAGCAGTACTTC. This codes for CASSPPSGRGNEQYF.